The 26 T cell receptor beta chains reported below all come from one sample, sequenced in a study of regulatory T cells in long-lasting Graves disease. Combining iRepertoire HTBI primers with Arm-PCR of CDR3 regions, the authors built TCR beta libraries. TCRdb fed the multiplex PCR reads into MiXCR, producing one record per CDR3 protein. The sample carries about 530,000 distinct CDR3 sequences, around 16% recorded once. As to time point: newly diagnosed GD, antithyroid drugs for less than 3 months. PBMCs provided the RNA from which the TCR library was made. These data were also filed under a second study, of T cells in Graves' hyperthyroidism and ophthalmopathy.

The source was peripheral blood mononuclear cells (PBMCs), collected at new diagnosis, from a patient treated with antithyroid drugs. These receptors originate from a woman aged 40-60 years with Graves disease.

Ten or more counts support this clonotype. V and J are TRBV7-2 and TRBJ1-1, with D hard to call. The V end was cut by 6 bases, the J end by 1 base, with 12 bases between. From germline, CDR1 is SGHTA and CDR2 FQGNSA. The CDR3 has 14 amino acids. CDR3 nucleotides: TGTGCCAGCAGACCCGGTTGGGCGAACACTGAAGCTTTCTTT. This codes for CASRPGWANTEAFF.

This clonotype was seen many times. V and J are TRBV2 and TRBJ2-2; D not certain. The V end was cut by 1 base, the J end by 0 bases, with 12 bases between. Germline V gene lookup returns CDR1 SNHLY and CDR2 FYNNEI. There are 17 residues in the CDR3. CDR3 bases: TGTGCCAGCAGTGAAGGTCGGGTTGATACGAACACCGGGGAGCTGTTTTTT. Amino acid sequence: CASSEGRVDTNTGELFF.

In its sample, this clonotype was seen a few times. The CDR3 sequence is CASSTSVMLETQYF. DNA for the CDR3: TGCGCCAGCAGCACGTCGGTTATGCTAGAGACCCAGTACTTC. The rearrangement links TRBV5-1 to TRBJ2-5; D is unresolved. V lost 4 bases and J lost 4, with 14 bases in between. From germline, CDR1 is SGHRS and CDR2 YFSETQ. The CDR3 covers 14 residues.

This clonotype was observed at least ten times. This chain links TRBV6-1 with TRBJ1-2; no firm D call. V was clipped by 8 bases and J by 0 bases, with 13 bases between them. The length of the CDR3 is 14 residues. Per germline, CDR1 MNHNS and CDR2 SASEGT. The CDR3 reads CASFPQLSNYGYTF. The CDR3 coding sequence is TGTGCCAGCTTTCCCCAGCTCTCTAACTATGGCTACACCTTC.

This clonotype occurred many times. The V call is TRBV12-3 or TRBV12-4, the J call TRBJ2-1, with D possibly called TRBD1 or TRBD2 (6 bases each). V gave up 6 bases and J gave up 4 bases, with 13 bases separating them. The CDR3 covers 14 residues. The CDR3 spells CASRLGGTYNEQFF. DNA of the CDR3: TGTGCCAGCAGGCTCGGGGGCACTTACAATGAGCAGTTCTTC.

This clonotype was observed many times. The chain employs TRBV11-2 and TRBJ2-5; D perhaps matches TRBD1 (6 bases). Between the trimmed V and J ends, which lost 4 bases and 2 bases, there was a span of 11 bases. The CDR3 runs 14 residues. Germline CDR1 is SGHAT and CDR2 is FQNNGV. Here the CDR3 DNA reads TGTGCCAGCAGCTCGATTACAGGGCAAGAGACCCAGTACTTC. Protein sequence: CASSSITGQETQYF.

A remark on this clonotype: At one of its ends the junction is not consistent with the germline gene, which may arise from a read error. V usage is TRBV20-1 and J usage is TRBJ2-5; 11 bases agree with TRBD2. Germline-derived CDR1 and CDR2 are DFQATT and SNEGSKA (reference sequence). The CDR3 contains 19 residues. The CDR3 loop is CSAQTFQTSGASPQETRYF. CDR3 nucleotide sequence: TGCAGTGCTCAAACCTTTCAGACTAGCGGGGCCTCGCCCCAAGAGACCCGGTACTTC.

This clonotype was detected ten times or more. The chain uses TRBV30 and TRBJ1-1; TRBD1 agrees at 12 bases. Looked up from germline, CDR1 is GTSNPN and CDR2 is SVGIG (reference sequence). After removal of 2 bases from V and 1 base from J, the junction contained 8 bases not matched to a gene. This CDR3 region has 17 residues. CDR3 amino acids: CAWSPRGTGGKNTEAFF. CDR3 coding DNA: TGTGCCTGGAGTCCCCGAGGGACAGGGGGCAAGAACACTGAAGCTTTCTTT.

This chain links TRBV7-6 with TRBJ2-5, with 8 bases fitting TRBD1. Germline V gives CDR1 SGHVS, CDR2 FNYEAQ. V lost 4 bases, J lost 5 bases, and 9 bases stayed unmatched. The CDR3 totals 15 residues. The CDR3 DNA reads TGTGCCAGCAGCTCGAACCCAGGGGGCAGTGAGACCCAGTACTTC. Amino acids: CASSSNPGGSETQYF. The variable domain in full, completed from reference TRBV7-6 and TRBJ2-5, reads GAGVSQSPRYKVTKRGQDVALRCDPISGHVSLYWYRQALGQGPEFLTYFNYEAQQDKSGLPNDRFSAERPEGSISTLTIQRTEQRDSAMYRCASSSNPGGSETQYFGPGTRLLVL.

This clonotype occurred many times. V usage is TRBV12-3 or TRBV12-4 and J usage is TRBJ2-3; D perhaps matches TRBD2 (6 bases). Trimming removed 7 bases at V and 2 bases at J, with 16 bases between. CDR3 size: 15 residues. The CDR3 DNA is TGTGCCAGCATCAGAGTGGGACTTCACACAGATACGCAGTATTTT. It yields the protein CASIRVGLHTDTQYF.

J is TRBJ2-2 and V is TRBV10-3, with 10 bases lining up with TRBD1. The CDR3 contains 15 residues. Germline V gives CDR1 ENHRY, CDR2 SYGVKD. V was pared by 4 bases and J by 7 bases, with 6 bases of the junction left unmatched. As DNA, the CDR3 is TGTGCCATCAGTGCCGGGACAGGGGCGAACGGGGAGCTGTTTTTT. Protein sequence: CAISAGTGANGELFF.

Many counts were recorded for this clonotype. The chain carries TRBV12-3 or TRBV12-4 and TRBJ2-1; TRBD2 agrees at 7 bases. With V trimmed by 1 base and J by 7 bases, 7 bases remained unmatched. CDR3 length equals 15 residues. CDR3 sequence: CASSLGISGGNEQFF. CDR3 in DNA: TGTGCCAGCAGTTTAGGGATCTCCGGGGGGAATGAGCAGTTCTTC.

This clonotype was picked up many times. CDR3 in DNA: TGTGCCAGCAGTGACCTAGACAGGGGCCCCTACAATGAGCAGTTCTTC. Its translation is CASSDLDRGPYNEQFF. This sequence joins TRBV12-3 or TRBV12-4 and TRBJ2-1; 8 positions match TRBD1. The junction had 8 bases not matched to a gene; V was cut back by 5 bases and J by 2 bases. This CDR3 has 16 amino acids.

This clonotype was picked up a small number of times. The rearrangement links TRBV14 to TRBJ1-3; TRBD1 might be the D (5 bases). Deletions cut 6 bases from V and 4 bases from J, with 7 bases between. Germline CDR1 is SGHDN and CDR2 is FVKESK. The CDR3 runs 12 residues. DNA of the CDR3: TGTGCCAGCAGTAGACAGGGAAACACCATATATTTT. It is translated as CASSRQGNTIYF.

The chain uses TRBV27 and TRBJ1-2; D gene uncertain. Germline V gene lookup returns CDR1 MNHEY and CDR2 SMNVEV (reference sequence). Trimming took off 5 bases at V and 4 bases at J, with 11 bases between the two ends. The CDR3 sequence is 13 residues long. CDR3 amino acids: CASSPSEGYGYTF. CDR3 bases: TGTGCCAGCAGTCCCTCAGAAGGCTATGGCTACACCTTC.

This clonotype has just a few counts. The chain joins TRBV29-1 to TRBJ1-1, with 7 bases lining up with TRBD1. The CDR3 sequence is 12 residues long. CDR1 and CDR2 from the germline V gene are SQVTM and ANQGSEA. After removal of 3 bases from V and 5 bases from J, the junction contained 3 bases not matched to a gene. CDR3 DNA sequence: TGCAGCGTTGACAGGGGGACGACTGAAGCTTTCTTT. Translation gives CSVDRGTTEAFF.

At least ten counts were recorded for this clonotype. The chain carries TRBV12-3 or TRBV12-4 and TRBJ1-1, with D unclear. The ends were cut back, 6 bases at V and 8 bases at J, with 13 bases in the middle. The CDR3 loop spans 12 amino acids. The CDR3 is CASRLGIGEAFF. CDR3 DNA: TGTGCCAGCAGGCTAGGGATTGGAGAAGCTTTCTTT.

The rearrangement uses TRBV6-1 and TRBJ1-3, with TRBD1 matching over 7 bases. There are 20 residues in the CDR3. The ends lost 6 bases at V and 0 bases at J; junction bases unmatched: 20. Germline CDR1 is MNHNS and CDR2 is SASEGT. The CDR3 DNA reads TGTGCCAGCAGGTTGCGGGGACAGTCGAGCGAGGGGAGCTCTGGAAACACCATATATTTT. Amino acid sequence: CASRLRGQSSEGSSGNTIYF.

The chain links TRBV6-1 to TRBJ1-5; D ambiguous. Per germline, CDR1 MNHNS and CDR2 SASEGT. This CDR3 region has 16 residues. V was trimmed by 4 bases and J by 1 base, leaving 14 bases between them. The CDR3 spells CASSGPPMRSNQPQHF. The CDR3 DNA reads TGTGCCAGCAGTGGACCCCCCATGAGAAGCAATCAGCCCCAGCATTTT.

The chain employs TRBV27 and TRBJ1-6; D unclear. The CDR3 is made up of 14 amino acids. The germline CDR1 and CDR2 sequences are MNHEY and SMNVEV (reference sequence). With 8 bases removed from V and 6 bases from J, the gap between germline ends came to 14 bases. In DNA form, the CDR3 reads TGTGCCAGCCGGTGGGTCGCAATTAATTCACCCCTCCACTTT. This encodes CASRWVAINSPLHF.

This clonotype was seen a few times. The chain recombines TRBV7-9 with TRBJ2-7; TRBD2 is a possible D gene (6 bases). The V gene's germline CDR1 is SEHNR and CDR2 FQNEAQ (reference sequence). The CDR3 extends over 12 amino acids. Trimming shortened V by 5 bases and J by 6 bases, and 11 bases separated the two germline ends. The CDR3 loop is CASSRGTSEQYF. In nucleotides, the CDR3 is TGTGCCAGCAGCCGAGGGACTTCCGAGCAGTACTTC.

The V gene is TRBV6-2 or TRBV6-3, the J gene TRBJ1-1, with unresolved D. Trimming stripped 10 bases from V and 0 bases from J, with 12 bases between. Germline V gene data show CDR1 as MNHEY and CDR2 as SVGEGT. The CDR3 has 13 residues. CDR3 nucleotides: TGTGCCACCATAGAAAAGGTGAACACTGAAGCTTTCTTT. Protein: CATIEKVNTEAFF.

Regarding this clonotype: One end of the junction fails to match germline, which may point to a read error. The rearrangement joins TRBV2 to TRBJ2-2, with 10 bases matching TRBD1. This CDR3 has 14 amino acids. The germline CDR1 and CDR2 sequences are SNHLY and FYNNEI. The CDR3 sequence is CAGSADRGIGELFF. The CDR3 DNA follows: TGTGCCGGCAGTGCGGACAGGGGGATCGGGGAGCTGTTTTTT.

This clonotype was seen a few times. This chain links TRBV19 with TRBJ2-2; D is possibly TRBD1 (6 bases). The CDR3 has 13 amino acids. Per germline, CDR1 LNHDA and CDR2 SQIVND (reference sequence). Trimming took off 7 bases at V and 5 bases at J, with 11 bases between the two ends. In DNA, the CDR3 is TGTGCCAGTAACAGGGTAAAGACCGGGGAGCTGTTTTTT. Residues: CASNRVKTGELFF.

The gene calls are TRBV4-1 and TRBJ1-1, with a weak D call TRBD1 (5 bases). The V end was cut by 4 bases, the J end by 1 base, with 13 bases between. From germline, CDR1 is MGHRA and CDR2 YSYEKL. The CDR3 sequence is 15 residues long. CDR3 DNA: TGCGCCAGCAGCCGAATGCCGGGACGGAACACTGAAGCTTTCTTT. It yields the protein CASSRMPGRNTEAFF.

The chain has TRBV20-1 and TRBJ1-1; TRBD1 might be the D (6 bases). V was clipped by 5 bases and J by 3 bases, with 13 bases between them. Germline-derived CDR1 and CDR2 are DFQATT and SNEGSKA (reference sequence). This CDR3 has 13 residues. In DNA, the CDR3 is TGCAGTGCTCTCCTGGACAGAGACACTGAAGCTTTCTTT. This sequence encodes CSALLDRDTEAFF.